This entry is about one T cell receptor (beta chain). Its antigen is unidentified. TCRdb fed the reads into MiXCR, producing one record per CDR3 protein. Of around 360,000 distinct CDR3 sequences in the sample, just under 35% are singletons; the top ten hold roughly 14%. The data originate from a study of T cell repertoires in cytomegalovirus infection. Looking at the study overall: HLA-C-restricted CMV epitopes, recently identified, and well-studied HLA-B-restricted ones were used by the study. The public TCR beta signatures pointed to both CMV infection and matching HLA type.

The V gene end was trimmed by 6 bases and the J gene end by 4 bases; junction bases not matched to a gene: 7. The CDR3 length is 15 residues. Findings and limits, study-wide: Individuals carrying CMV plus the relevant HLA were identified by cumulative frequency of public TCR beta families. Clonotype analysis showed dominance of the ex vivo response by HLA-C-restricted CMV-specific TCR beta clonotypes.

The chain links TRBV12-3 or TRBV12-4 to TRBJ2-1, with TRBD2 matching 9 bases. This TCR was recovered from a human donor in good health (CMV status not recorded). Some clones in this sample may be carry-over from other donors' samples. The input for sequencing was cultured PBMCs, taken from culture after CMV antigen stimulation. The DNA for the CDR3 is TGTGCCAGCAGAAATAGCGGGAGTAGATACAATGAGCAGTTCTTC. Its translation is CASRNSGSRYNEQFF.